These T cell receptor beta chains were read from a single sample in a study of identifying expanded T cells in peripheral blood. The method was immunoSEQ multiplex PCR; TCRdb's version includes in-frame clones alone and lacks a portion of them. The sample yields approximately 75,000 clones, roughly 88% seen once. Material for sequencing was blood. The receptor set was obtained from a person aged 18-70 years in good health. Both conserved end residues are part of each CDR3. A D gene is named only where the DNA matches it firmly. For some rows the clone size is stated as once, few or many, or as a class when expanded; others skip it.

- | TRBD2 | TRBJ2-3 | TRBV6-5 | TGTGCCAGCAGTTACTCCGCTAGCGGGTTTCCGCAGTATTTT | CASSYSASGFPQYF
- | - | TRBJ2-5 | TRBV5-1 | TGCGCCAGCAGCTTGCCACCCCCGGGAGAGACCCAGTACTTC | CASSLPPPGETQYF
- | - | TRBJ2-2 | TRBV27 | TGTGCCAGCAGACAGACATACAGCGTGACCGGGGAGCTGTTTTTT | CASRQTYSVTGELFF
- | TRBD2 | TRBJ2-1 | TRBV27 | TGTGCCAGCAGTTTATCGTTGGGACTAGGGCTCCATGAGCAGTTCTTC | CASSLSLGLGLHEQFF
- | TRBD2 | TRBJ2-7 | TRBV10-2 | TGCGCCAGCAGAGCGGGGGCCGCCTACGAGCAGTACTTC | CASRAGAAYEQYF
- | - | TRBJ2-1 | TRBV7-3 | TGTGCCAGCAGCCCCACTTTAGGGTACAATGAGCAGTTCTTC | CASSPTLGYNEQFF
- | TRBD2 | TRBJ2-4 | TRBV5-4 | TGTGCCAGCAGCTTGACCGGGACTAGGGGGAACATTCAGTACTTC | CASSLTGTRGNIQYF
- | - | TRBJ1-2 | TRBV28 | TGTGCCAGCAGTGTAAGCTTCAGGGTTGGCTACACCTTC | CASSVSFRVGYTF
once | - | TRBJ1-5 | TRBV19 | TGTGCCAGTAGTAGGAGTATCTATAGCAATCAGCCCCAGCATTTT | CASSRSIYSNQPQHF
- | - | TRBJ2-2 | TRBV19 | TGTGCCAGTAGTATAGTCGGCAGCCGAGCCGGGGAGCTGTTTTTT | CASSIVGSRAGELFF
- | TRBD1 | TRBJ2-7 | TRBV6-5 | TGTGCCACCACGGACAGGATGGGCAACGAGCAGTACTTC | CATTDRMGNEQYF
- | - | TRBJ1-1 | TRBV4-1 | TGCGCCAGCAGCCAAGATCGACAGGTTGGTGAAGCTTTCTTT | CASSQDRQVGEAFF
once | - | TRBJ2-5 | TRBV11-2 | TGTGCCAGCAGCTTTGGAGAGACCCAGTACTTC | CASSFGETQYF
- | - | TRBJ2-7 | TRBV7-3 | TGTGCCAGCAGCTTAAGGCCCGGGGGCTACGAGCAGTACTTC | CASSLRPGGYEQYF
- | - | TRBJ1-1 | TRBV5-1 | TGCGCCAGCCGGAGACAGGAGAACACTGAAGCTTTCTTT | CASRRQENTEAFF
- | TRBD1 | TRBJ2-6 | TRBV9 | TGTGCCAGCAGAGGACAGGGGGCGACTAGCTCTGGGGCCAACGTCCTGACTTTC | CASRGQGATSSGANVLTF
- | TRBD2 | TRBJ2-3 | TRBV5-1 | TGCGCCAGCAGCTCGGGGGGATGGACAGATACGCAGTATTTT | CASSSGGWTDTQYF
- | TRBD1 | TRBJ2-2 | TRBV5-4 | TGTGCCAGCAGCTTGGCTATGGGACAGGGAAACACCGGGGAGCTGTTTTTT | CASSLAMGQGNTGELFF
- | - | TRBJ2-4 | TRBV5-1 | TGCGCCAGCAGCTTGGGGGGGATAGTAGCCAAAAACATTCAGTACTTC | CASSLGGIVAKNIQYF
- | - | TRBJ2-2 | TRBV7-2 | TGTGCCAGCAGCTTAGAGGTCGGGTACACCGGGGAGCTGTTTTTT | CASSLEVGYTGELFF